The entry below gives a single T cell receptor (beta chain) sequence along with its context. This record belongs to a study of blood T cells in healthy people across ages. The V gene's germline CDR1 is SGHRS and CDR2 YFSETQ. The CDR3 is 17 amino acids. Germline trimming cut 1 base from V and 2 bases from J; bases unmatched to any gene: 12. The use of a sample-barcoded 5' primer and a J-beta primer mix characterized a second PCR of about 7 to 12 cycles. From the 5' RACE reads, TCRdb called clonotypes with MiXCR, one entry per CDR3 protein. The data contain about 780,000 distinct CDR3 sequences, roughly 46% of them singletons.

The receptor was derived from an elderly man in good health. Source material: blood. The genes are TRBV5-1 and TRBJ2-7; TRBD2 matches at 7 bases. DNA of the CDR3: TGCGCCAGCAGCTTGCGGGCCGTCAGCGGGAAAACCTACGAGCAGTACTTC. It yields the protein CASSLRAVSGKTYEQYF.